The rows below give T cell receptor beta chains drawn from one sample of a study of blood T cell repertoires in COVID-19. Method: immunoSEQ multiplex PCR; TCRdb's copy keeps in-frame clones and lacks some. Here the sample spans 300,000 to 400,000 clones, 80% to 90% being singletons. Material for sequencing was PBMCs or T cells enriched from blood (not recorded which). The receptors were sampled from a woman between 40 and 55 years old with acute COVID-19. The CDR3 runs from the conserved cysteine through the conserved F or W.

V gene | CDR3 protein
TRBV5-1 | CASSGDGTLNTEAFF
TRBV27 | CASSLVEGGYGAFF
TRBV6-2/TRBV6-3 | CASSALPDRAGNTIYF
TRBV18 | CASSPGTGSYEQYF
TRBV7-2 | CASSSGSKGLEQYF
TRBV18 | CASSPNQGREKLFF
TRBV11-1 | CASSLGTGGETQYF
TRBV5-5 | CASSLMTGKDTQYF
TRBV7-9 | CASSLAVRRGSYEQYF
TRBV18 | CASSPLAGGADTQYF
TRBV11-3 | CASSSHAANTGELFF
TRBV18 | CASSPPMGALGLGSGNTIYF
TRBV7-2 | CASSLGQGFGEQFF
TRBV3-1/TRBV3-2 | CASSLGRGSQPQHF
TRBV12-3/TRBV12-4 | CASSFNLRGEQYF
TRBV28 | CASSDLLAGETQYF
TRBV18 | CASSPPRYQETQYF
TRBV28 | CASSSPGTGNYGYTF
TRBV7-9 | CASSRERGISYEQYF
TRBV28 | CASSFGQGTIGYTF
TRBV12-5 | CASGSYQETQYF
TRBV5-1 | CASSLAQRGDTQYF
TRBV6-2/TRBV6-3 | CASSSGLAGGPDIQYF
TRBV15 | CATSRIPTTKSNQPQHF
TRBV18 | CASSPIAGGPNEQFF
TRBV5-1 | CASSLDRVSGELFF
TRBV18 | CASSPPSTNEKLFF
TRBV15 | CATSRGPETQYF
TRBV7-9 | CASSRDRGLYEQYF
TRBV27 | CASSTLGTDPYEQYF
TRBV19 | CASSRRGQETYEQYF
TRBV2 | CASTPGTGVLVGYTF
TRBV6-5 | CASRGRDRALYGYTF
TRBV19 | CASMGPGRANTGELFF
TRBV15 | CATSTQGDYQPQHF
TRBV9 | CASSDLGQSSGNTIYF
TRBV18 | CASSPPNNYGYTF
TRBV10-2 | CASRGQGSTEAFF
TRBV6-5 | CASRAGQGVSGYTF
TRBV10-3 | CAISGQEVGGYTF
TRBV5-1 | CASSLGGTGQYEQYF
TRBV6-4 | CASSEIEGAGELFF
TRBV14 | CASSPRRFNYGYTF
TRBV5-1 | CASSVRDRGRVSNQPQHF
TRBV15 | CATSRVGGRAGNTIYF
TRBV9 | CASSVSGTGGLNSPLHF